This T cell receptor (beta chain) was captured by sequencing in a study of cytomegalovirus exposure and HLA in healthy donors. Study in general: Among about 179 million T cells, an earlier analysis found roughly 100 million unique TCR beta sequences. Study-level points and caveats: Upon later analysis, HLA-associated TCR beta chains proved more clonally expanded than other, equally common chains. Under in vitro conditions, a few CMV-associated chains were confirmed as specific for CMV antigens.

With V trimmed by 4 bases and J by 1 base, 6 bases remained unmatched. This CDR3 region has 15 residues. In germline, CDR1 is MDHEN, CDR2 SYDVKM. Both 60 Vbeta primers and 13 Jbeta primers went into the PCR. Per the original methods: Among the unique TCR beta chains that a later analysis counted, around 72 million in all, roughly 10 million were shared. The assay was immunoSEQ multiplex PCR, and TCRdb's table has in-frame clones only and misses some. D and trimming come from the DNA, and the V and J calls and clone size come from that table. The table lists approximately 100,000 clones, 75% of them singletons. Points on this clone: What it recognizes is unknown.

Sequenced input: PBMCs. The V gene is TRBV28, the J gene TRBJ1-1; 7 positions agree with TRBD1. This TCR came from a male donor in good health and CMV-seropositive. CDR3 amino acids: CASSSYRGQNTEAFF. The CDR3 bases are TGTGCCAGCAGTTCCTACAGGGGCCAGAACACTGAAGCTTTCTTT. Full variable domain (outside the CDR3, taken from reference TRBV28 and TRBJ1-1): DVKVTQSSRYLVKRTGEKVFLECVQDMDHENMFWYRQDPGLGLRLIYFSYDVKMKEKGDIPEGYSVSREKKERFSLILESASTNQTSMYLCASSSYRGQNTEAFFGQGTRLTVV.